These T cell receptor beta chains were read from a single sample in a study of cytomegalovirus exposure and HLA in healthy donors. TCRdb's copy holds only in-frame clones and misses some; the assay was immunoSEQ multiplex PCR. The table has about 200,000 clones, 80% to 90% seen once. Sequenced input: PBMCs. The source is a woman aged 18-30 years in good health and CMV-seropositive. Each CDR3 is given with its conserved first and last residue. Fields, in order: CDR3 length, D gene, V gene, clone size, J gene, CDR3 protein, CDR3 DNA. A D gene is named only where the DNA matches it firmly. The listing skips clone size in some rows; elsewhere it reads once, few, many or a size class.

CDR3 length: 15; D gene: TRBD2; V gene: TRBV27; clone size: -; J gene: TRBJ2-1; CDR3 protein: CASTERESSYNEQFF; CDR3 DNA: TGTGCCAGCACCGAGCGGGAGAGCTCCTACAATGAGCAGTTCTTC
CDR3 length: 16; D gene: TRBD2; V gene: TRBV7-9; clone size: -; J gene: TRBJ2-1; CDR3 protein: CASSLVAGGLYNEQFF; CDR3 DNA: TGTGCCAGCAGCTTAGTTGCGGGAGGACTTTACAATGAGCAGTTCTTC
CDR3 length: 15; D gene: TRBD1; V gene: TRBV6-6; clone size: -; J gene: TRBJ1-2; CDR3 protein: CASSDGTGGSGGYTF; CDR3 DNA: TGTGCCAGCAGTGACGGGACAGGGGGTTCGGGTGGCTACACCTTC
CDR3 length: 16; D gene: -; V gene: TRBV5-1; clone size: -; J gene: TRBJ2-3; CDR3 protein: CASSLENPGGTDTQYF; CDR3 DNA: TGCGCCAGCAGCTTGGAGAATCCGGGAGGCACAGATACGCAGTATTTT
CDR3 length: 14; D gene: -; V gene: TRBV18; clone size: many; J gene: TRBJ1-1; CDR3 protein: CASSPPGDRTEAFF; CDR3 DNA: TGTGCCAGCTCACCTCCCGGGGATCGGACTGAAGCTTTCTTT
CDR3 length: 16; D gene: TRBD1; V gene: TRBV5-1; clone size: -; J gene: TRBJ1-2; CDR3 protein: CASSLASSTGAYGYTF; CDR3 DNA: TGCGCCAGCAGCTTGGCTTCCTCGACAGGGGCCTATGGCTACACCTTC
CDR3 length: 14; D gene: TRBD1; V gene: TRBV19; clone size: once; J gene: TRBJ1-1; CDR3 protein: CASSNTGVFAEAFF; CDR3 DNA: TGTGCCAGTAGTAACACAGGGGTTTTTGCTGAAGCTTTCTTT
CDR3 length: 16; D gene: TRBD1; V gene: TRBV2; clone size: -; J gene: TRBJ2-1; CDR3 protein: CASRRDRALSYNEQFF; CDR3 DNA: TGTGCCAGCAGACGGGACAGGGCCCTATCCTACAATGAGCAGTTCTTC
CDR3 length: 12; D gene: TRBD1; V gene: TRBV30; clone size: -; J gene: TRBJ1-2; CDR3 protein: CAWEGQDYGYTF; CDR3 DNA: TGTGCCTGGGAGGGACAGGACTATGGCTACACCTTC
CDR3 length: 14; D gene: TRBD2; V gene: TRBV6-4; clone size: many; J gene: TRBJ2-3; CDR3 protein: CASSVLAGTDTQYF; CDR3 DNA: TGTGCCAGCAGTGTCCTAGCGGGCACAGATACGCAGTATTTT
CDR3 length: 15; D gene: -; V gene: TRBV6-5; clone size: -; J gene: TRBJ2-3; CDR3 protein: CASSYFQGGADTQYF; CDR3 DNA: TGTGCCAGCAGTTACTTTCAGGGCGGGGCAGATACGCAGTATTTT
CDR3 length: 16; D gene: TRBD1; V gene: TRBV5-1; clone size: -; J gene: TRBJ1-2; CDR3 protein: CASSLAAIQGSYGYTF; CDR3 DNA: TGCGCCAGCAGCTTGGCCGCGATACAGGGGAGCTATGGCTACACCTTC
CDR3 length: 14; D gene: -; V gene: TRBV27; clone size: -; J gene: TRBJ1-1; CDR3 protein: CASSFGGSNTEAFF; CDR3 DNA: TGTGCCAGCAGTTTTGGAGGGTCAAACACTGAAGCTTTCTTT
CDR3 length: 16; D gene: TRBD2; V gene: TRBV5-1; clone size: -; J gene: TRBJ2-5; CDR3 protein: CASSPGLAGERETQYF; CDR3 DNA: TGCGCCAGCAGCCCGGGACTAGCGGGAGAAAGAGAGACCCAGTACTTC
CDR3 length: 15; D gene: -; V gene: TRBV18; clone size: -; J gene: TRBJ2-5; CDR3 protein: CASSHEEGWGETQYF; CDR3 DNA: TGTGCCAGCTCCCACGAGGAGGGGTGGGGAGAGACCCAGTACTTC
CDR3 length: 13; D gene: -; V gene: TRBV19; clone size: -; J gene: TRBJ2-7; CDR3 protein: CASSIARTNEQYF; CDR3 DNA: TGTGCCAGTAGTATAGCTCGGACTAACGAGCAGTACTTC
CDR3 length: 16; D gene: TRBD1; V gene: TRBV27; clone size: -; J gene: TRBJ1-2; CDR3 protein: CASSSYSTGSLYGYTF; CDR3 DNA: TGTGCCAGCAGTTCCTATTCGACAGGGTCTCTATATGGCTACACCTTC
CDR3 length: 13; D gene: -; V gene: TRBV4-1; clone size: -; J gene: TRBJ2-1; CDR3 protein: CASSHPSPDEQFF; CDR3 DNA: TGCGCCAGCAGCCACCCTAGCCCCGATGAGCAGTTCTTC
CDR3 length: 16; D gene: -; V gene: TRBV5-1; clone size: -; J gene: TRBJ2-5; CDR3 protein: CASSLGQRAYEETQYF; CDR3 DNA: TGCGCCAGCAGTCTAGGCCAGCGGGCCTATGAAGAGACCCAGTACTTC
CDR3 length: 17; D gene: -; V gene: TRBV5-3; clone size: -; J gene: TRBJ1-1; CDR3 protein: CARSLFKARGGNTEAFF; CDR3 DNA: TGTGCCAGAAGCCTTTTCAAGGCCCGAGGCGGGAACACTGAAGCTTTCTTT
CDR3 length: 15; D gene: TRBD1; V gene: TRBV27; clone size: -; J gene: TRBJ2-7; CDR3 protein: CASSLPGQRTYEQYF; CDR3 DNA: TGTGCCAGCAGTCTTCCGGGACAGCGTACCTACGAGCAGTACTTC
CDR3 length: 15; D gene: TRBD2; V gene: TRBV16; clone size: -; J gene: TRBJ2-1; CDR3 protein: CASSFGLAGSNEQFF; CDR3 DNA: TGTGCCAGCAGCTTCGGACTAGCGGGATCCAATGAGCAGTTCTTC
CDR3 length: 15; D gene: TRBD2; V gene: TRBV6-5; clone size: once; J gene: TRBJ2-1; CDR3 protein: CASSPLAGGGNEQFF; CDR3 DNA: TGTGCCAGCAGTCCGTTAGCGGGAGGGGGCAATGAGCAGTTCTTC
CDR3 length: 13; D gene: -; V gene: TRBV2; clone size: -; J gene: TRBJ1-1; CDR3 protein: CASSEGQLGKAFF; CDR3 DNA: TGTGCCAGCAGTGAAGGACAGCTGGGGAAAGCTTTCTTT
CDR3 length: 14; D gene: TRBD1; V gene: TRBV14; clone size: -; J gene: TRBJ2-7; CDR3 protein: CASSPGQGPYEQYF; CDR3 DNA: TGTGCCAGCAGCCCAGGACAGGGTCCCTACGAGCAGTACTTC
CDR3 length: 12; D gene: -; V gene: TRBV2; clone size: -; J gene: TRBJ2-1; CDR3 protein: CASSVGEDEQFF; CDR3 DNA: TGTGCCAGCAGTGTGGGTGAGGATGAGCAGTTCTTC
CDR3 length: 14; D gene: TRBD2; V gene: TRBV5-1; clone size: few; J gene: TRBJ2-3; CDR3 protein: CASSPSGSGDTQYF; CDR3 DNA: TGCGCCAGCAGCCCTAGCGGGAGTGGAGATACGCAGTATTTT
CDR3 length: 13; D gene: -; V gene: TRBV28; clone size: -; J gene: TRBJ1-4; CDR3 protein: CASSGDTPEQLFF; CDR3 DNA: TGTGCCAGCAGTGGGGACACCCCTGAACAACTGTTTTTT
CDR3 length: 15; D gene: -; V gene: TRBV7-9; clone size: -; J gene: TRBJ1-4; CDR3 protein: CASSLKGQRGEKLFF; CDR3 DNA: TGTGCCAGCAGCTTGAAAGGACAGCGGGGGGAGAAACTGTTTTTT
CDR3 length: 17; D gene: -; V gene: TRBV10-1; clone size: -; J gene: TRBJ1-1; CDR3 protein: CASSEDVLRRMNTEAFF; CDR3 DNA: TGCGCCAGCAGTGAGGACGTGTTAAGGAGGATGAACACTGAAGCTTTCTTT